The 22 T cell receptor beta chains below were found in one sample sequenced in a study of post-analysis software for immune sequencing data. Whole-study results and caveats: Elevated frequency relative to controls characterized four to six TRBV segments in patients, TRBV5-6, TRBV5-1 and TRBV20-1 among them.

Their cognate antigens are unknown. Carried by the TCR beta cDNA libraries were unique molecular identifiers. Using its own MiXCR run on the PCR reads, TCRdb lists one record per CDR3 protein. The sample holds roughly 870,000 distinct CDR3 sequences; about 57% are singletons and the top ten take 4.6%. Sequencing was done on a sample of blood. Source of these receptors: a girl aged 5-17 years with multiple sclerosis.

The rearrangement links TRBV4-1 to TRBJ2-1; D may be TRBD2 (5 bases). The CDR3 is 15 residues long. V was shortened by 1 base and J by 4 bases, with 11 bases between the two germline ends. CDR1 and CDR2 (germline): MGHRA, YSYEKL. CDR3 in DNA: TGCGCCAGCAGCCAAGGGGAGATTGGGTACAATGAGCAGTTCTTC. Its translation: CASSQGEIGYNEQFF.

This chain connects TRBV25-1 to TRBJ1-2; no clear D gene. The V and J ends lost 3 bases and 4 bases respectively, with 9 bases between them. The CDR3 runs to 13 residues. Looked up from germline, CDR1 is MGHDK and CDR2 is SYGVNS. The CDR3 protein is CASSDRLIYGYTF. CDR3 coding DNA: TGTGCCAGCAGTGACCGACTGATCTATGGCTACACCTTC.

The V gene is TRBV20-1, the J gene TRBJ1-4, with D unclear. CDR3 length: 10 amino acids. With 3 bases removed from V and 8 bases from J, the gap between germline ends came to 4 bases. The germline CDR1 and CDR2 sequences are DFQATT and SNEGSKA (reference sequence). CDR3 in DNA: TGCAGTGCTAGGTCCGAAAAACTGTTTTTT. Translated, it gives CSARSEKLFF.

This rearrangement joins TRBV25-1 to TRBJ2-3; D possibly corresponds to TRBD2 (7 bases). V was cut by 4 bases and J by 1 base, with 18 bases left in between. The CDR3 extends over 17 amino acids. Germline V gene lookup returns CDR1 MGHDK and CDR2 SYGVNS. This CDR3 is CASSGGRGGGRTDTQYF. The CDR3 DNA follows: TGTGCCAGCAGTGGGGGTCGGGGAGGGGGGCGCACAGATACGCAGTATTTT.

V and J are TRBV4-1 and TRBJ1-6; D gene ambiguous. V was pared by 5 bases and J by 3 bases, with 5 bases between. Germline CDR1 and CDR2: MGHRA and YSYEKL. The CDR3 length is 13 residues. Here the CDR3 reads CASSGIYNSPLHF. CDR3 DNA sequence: TGCGCCAGCAGCGGGATCTATAATTCACCCCTCCACTTT.

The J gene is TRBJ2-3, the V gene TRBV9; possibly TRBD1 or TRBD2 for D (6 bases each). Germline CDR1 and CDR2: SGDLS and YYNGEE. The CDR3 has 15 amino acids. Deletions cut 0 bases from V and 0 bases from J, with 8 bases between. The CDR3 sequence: CASSVAGASTDTQYF. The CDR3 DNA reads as TGTGCCAGCAGCGTAGCGGGGGCAAGCACAGATACGCAGTATTTT.

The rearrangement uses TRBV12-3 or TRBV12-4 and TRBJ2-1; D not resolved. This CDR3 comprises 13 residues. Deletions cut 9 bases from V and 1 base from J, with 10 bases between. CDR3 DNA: TGTGCCAGTGCCGGAGTATCCTACAATGAGCAGTTCTTC. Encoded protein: CASAGVSYNEQFF.

The chain's CDR3 is CASSLTGAGELFF. The CDR3 nucleotides read TGTGCCAGCAGTCTAACAGGGGCCGGGGAGCTGTTTTTT. J is TRBJ2-2 and V is TRBV12-3 or TRBV12-4; TRBD1 matches 7 bases. The CDR3 consists of 13 residues. Unmatched junction bases numbered 3, after V lost 5 bases and J lost 6 bases.

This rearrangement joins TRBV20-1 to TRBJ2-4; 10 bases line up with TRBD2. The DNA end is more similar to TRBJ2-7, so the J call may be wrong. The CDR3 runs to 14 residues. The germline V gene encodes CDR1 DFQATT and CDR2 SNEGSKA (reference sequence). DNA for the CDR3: TGCAGTGCTCCGCTAGCGGGGGTAACCTACGAGCAGTACTTC. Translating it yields CSAPLAGVTYEQYF.

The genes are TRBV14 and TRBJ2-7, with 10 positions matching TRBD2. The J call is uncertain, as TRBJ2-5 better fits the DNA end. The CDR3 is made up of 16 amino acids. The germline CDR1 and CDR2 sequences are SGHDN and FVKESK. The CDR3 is CASSPPGLAIVETQYF. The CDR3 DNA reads TGTGCCAGCAGCCCACCGGGACTAGCGATCGTTGAGACCCAGTACTTC.

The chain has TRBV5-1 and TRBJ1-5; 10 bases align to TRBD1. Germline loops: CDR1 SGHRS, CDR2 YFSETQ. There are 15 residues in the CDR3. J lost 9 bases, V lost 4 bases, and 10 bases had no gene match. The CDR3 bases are TGCGCCAGCAGCGTCGGACAGGGGGGAGGTCGGCCCCAGCATTTT. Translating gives CASSVGQGGGRPQHF.

CDR3 DNA: TGCAGTGCTCCGACAGGGGAGCACTACGAGCAGTTCTTC. Protein: CSAPTGEHYEQFF. V and J are TRBV20-1 and TRBJ2-1; 8 nucleotides agree with TRBD1. The CDR3 is 13 amino acids. J was trimmed by 10 bases and V by 5 bases; bases with no gene match: 10. Germline V gene data show CDR1 as DFQATT and CDR2 as SNEGSKA (reference sequence).

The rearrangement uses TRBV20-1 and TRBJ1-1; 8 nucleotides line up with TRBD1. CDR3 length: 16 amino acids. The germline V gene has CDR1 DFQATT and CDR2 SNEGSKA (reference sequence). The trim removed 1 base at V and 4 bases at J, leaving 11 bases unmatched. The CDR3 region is CSARAAGTGGVTEAFF. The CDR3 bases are TGCAGTGCTAGAGCCGCGGGGACAGGCGGTGTCACTGAAGCTTTCTTT.

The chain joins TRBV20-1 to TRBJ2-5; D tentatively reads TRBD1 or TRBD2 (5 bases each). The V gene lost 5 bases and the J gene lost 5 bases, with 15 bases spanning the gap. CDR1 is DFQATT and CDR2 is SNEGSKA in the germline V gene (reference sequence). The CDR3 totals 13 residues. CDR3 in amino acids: CSAVRGPWETQYF. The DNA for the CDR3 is TGCAGTGCTGTCCGGGGACCTTGGGAGACCCAGTACTTC.

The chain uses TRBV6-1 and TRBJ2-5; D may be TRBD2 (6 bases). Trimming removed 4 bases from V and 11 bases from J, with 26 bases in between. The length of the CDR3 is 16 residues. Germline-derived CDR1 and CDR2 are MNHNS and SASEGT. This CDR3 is CASSALWGELRVKQYF. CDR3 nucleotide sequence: TGTGCCAGCAGTGCACTATGGGGGGAGTTGAGGGTGAAGCAGTACTTC.

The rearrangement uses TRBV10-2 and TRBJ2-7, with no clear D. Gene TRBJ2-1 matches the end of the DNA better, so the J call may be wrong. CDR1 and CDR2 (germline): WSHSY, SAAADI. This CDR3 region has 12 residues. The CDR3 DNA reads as TGCGCCAGCAGTGAAATTGGGTACGAGCAGTTCTTC. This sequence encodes CASSEIGYEQFF.

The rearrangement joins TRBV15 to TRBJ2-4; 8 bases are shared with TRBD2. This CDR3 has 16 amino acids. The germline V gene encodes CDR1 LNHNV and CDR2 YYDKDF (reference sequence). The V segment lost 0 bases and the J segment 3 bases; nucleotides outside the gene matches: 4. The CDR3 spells CATSRDPAGDKNIQYF. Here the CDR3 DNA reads TGTGCCACCAGCAGAGATCCAGCGGGAGACAAAAACATTCAGTACTTC.

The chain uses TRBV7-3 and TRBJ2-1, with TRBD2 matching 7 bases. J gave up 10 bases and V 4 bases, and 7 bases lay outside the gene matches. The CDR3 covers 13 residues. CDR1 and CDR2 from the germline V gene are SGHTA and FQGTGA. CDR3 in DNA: TGTGCCAGCAGCTGGGGGACTAAAGCGGAGCAGTTCTTC. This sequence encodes CASSWGTKAEQFF.

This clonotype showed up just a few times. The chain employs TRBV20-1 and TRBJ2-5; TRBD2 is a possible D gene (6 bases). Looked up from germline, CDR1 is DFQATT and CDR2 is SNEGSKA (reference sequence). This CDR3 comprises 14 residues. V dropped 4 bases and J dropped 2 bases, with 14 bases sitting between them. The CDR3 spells CSAKTGEEQETQYF. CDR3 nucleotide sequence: TGCAGTGCTAAGACGGGAGAGGAACAAGAGACCCAGTACTTC.

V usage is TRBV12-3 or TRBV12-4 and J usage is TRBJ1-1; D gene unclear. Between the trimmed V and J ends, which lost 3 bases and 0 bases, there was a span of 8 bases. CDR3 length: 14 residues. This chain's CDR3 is CASSFSGLNTEAFF. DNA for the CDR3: TGTGCCAGCAGTTTTTCAGGCTTGAACACTGAAGCTTTCTTT.

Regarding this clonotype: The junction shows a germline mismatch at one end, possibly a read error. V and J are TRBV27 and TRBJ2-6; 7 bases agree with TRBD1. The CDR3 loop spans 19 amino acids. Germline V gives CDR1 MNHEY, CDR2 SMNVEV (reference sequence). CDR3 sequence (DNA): TGTGCCAGCAGCCTGAACAGGGGCTTAGGTGCCTCTAGGGCCAACGTCCTGACTTTC. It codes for CASSLNRGLGASRANVLTF.

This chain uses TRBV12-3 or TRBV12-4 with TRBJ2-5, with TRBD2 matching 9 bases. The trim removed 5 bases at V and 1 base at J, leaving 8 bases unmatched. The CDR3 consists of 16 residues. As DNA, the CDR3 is TGTGCCAGCAGTCTGGTTAGCGGGAGATTCCAAGAGACCCAGTACTTC. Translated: CASSLVSGRFQETQYF.